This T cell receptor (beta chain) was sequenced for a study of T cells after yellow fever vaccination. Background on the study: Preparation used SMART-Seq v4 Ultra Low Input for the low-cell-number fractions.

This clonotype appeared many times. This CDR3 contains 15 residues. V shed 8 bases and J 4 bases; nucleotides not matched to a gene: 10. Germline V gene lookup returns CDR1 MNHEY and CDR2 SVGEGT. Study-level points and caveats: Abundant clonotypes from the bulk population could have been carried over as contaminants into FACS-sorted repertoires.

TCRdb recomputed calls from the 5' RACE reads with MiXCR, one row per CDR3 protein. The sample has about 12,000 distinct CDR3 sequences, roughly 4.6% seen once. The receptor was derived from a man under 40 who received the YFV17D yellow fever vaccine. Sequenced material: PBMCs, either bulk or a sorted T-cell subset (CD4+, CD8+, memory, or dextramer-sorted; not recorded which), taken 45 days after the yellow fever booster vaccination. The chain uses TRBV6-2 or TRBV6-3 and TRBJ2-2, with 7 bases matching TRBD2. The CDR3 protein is CASERNSGFTGELFF. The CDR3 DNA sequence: TGTGCCAGCGAGCGAAATAGCGGGTTCACCGGGGAGCTGTTTTTT.